The 18 T cell receptor beta chains reported below all come from one sample, sequenced in a study of a mutant IDH1 vaccine in newly diagnosed glioma. No antigens are known for them. Noted time point: week 47, end of study. Vaccination used 300 ug of mutant IDH1 20-mer peptide per dose, with topical imiquimod. Assay used: immunoSEQ multiplex PCR; TCRdb lists only in-frame clones, some missing. The sample comprises some 87,000 clones, 75% to 90% of which are singletons, and more than 4.5% rests with the top ten. The sample consisted of PBMCs, taken from a glioma patient whose treatment included an IDH1 peptide vaccine. All receptors derive from a man aged 35 to 55 with glioma.

The V call is TRBV2, the J call TRBJ2-5, with TRBD1 matching 11 bases. The J call may be mistaken, given a closer DNA end match to TRBJ2-7. This CDR3 region has 16 residues. CDR1 SNHLY and CDR2 FYNNEI come from the germline V gene. The CDR3 spells CARAPTPGQGVYEQYF. The DNA of the CDR3 is TGTGCCAGAGCCCCGACGCCGGGACAGGGGGTTTACGAGCAGTACTTC.

The chain joins TRBV5-1 to TRBJ1-1, with a tentative D call TRBD1 (6 bases). Germline CDR1 is SGHRS and CDR2 is YFSETQ. This CDR3 has 15 residues. V lost 4 bases to trimming and J lost 4 bases, with 17 bases between them. CDR3 sequence reads: CASSVIGGTSTEAFF. CDR3 nucleotide sequence: TGCGCCAGCAGCGTTATAGGGGGAACGAGCACTGAAGCTTTCTTT.

CDR3 sequence: CASSPRDRVIYEQYF. The CDR3 DNA is TGTGCCAGCAGCCCCCGGGACAGGGTGATCTACGAGCAGTACTTC. V is TRBV7-9 and J is TRBJ2-7, with TRBD1 identical over 9 bases. The ends lost 5 bases at V and 3 bases at J; junction bases unmatched: 8. Germline values: CDR1 SEHNR, CDR2 FQNEAQ (reference sequence). This CDR3 has 15 residues. Together with reference TRBV7-9 and TRBJ2-7, the CDR3 gives the full variable domain: DTGVSQNPRHKITKRGQNVTFRCDPISEHNRLYWYRQTLGQGPEFLTYFQNEAQLEKSRLLSDRFSAERPKGSFSTLEIQRTEQGDSAMYLCASSPRDRVIYEQYFGPGTRLTVT.

V and J are TRBV6-5 and TRBJ1-5; D unclear. The V end was cut by 8 bases, the J end by 3 bases, with 11 bases between. The CDR3 covers 13 residues. Germline CDR1 is MNHEY and CDR2 is SVGAGI. CDR3 residues: CASSDGPNQPQHF. The CDR3 coding sequence is TGTGCCAGCTCCGACGGACCCAATCAGCCCCAGCATTTT.

The CDR3 here is CASTRQGYNEQFF. DNA for the CDR3: TGTGCCAGCACGAGGCAGGGCTACAATGAGCAGTTCTTC. The rearrangement uses TRBV6-1 and TRBJ2-1; TRBD1 might be the D (5 bases). CDR1 is MNHNS and CDR2 is SASEGT in the germline V gene. There are 13 residues in the CDR3. Deletions cut 7 bases from V and 3 bases from J, with 10 bases between.

This clone was observed a handful of times. The chain carries TRBV7-2 and TRBJ1-5; no reliable D call. Per germline, CDR1 SGHTA and CDR2 FQGNSA. With 4 bases removed from V and 4 bases from J, the gap between germline ends came to 11 bases. The CDR3 runs to 14 residues. CDR3 bases: TGTGCCAGCAGCTCGGAGGTAGGGAATCAGCCCCAGCATTTT. Amino acid sequence: CASSSEVGNQPQHF.

This sequence joins TRBV11-2 and TRBJ2-1, with 7 bases identical to TRBD2. J gave up 7 bases and V 8 bases, and 8 bases lay outside the gene matches. The CDR3 is 13 residues long. Germline V gives CDR1 SGHAT, CDR2 FQNNGV. In DNA, the CDR3 is TGTGCCAGCCGCCGCGGGAGCGCAAATGAGCAGTTCTTC. This gives the protein CASRRGSANEQFF.

This clone has more than one count but fewer than ten. This chain links TRBV6-5 with TRBJ1-1; TRBD1 aligns across 7 bases. The CDR3 contains 14 residues. The germline V gene has CDR1 MNHEY and CDR2 SVGAGI. Losses at the gene ends were 8 bases for V and 2 bases for J; bases not matched to a gene: 8. The CDR3 nucleotides read TGTGCCAGCGGTGACAGGGTGGGAAACACTGAAGCTTTCTTT. It yields the protein CASGDRVGNTEAFF.

V and J are TRBV18 and TRBJ2-7; 9 positions agree with TRBD1. The CDR3 contains 14 residues. Trimming cost V 6 bases and J 4 bases; bases outside gene matches: 7. Germline lookup yields CDR1 KGHSH and CDR2 LQKENI. CDR3 in DNA: TGTGCCAGCTCTCCGGGACAGGGAATGTACGAGCAGTACTTC. Encoded protein: CASSPGQGMYEQYF.

CDR3 sequence reads: CASSLGDRAGAFF. Here the CDR3 DNA reads TGTGCCAGCAGCTTAGGGGACAGGGCGGGAGCTTTCTTT. The V call is TRBV7-2, the J call TRBJ1-1, with 9 bases fitting TRBD1. CDR1 and CDR2 from the germline V gene are SGHTA and FQGNSA. CDR3 length: 13 amino acids. With 1 base clipped from V and 10 bases from J, the junction kept 4 bases outside the gene matches.

V is TRBV5-1 and J is TRBJ1-1, with 7 bases aligning to TRBD1. J was trimmed by 1 base and V by 4 bases; bases with no gene match: 10. Germline-derived CDR1 and CDR2 are SGHRS and YFSETQ. The CDR3 runs 16 residues. CDR3 DNA: TGCGCCAGCAGCCTACAGGGGAAAAAGGGGAACACTGAAGCTTTCTTT. Protein product: CASSLQGKKGNTEAFF.

The genes are TRBV7-8 and TRBJ2-3; the match to TRBD2 covers 7 bases. This CDR3 is built from 17 residues. CDR1 SGHVS and CDR2 FQNEAQ come from the germline V gene. V gave up 2 bases and J gave up 5 bases; unmatched junction bases: 13. In DNA, the CDR3 is TGTGCCAGCAGCTTAAGAGGGGCGGGAGTCGTGATAGATACGCAGTATTTT. It encodes CASSLRGAGVVIDTQYF.

The rearrangement joins TRBV5-8 to TRBJ2-4, with a weak D call TRBD2 (6 bases). Germline V CDR1 and CDR2: SGHTS, YDEGEE. Between the trimmed V and J ends, which lost 0 bases and 3 bases, there was a span of 13 bases. The CDR3 covers 16 residues. The DNA of the CDR3 is TGTGCCAGCAGCTTGGTCCCGGGAGCGGGCAAAAACATTCAGTACTTC. Protein: CASSLVPGAGKNIQYF.

This clone came up a few times. V and J are TRBV7-9 and TRBJ1-2; D unresolved. Deletions cut 5 bases from V and 0 bases from J, with 7 bases between. From germline, CDR1 is SEHNR and CDR2 FQNEAQ (reference sequence). The length of the CDR3 is 13 residues. This chain's CDR3 is CASSLEANYGYTF. For the CDR3, the DNA is TGTGCCAGCAGCCTAGAGGCTAACTATGGCTACACCTTC. Together with reference TRBV7-9 and TRBJ1-2, the CDR3 gives the full variable domain: DTGVSQNPRHKITKRGQNVTFRCDPISEHNRLYWYRQTLGQGPEFLTYFQNEAQLEKSRLLSDRFSAERPKGSFSTLEIQRTEQGDSAMYLCASSLEANYGYTFGSGTRLTVV.

CDR3 loop: CASNDRVEKAFF. The CDR3 DNA reads TGTGCCAGTAACGACAGGGTCGAAAAAGCTTTCTTT. The chain has TRBV19 and TRBJ1-1; TRBD1 agrees at 7 bases. Trimming at V came to 7 bases and at J to 9 bases, leaving 8 bases not matched to a gene. The CDR3 loop spans 12 amino acids. Germline V gene sequence: CDR1 LNHDA, CDR2 SQIVND (reference sequence).

CDR3 amino acids: CASSLAGKDRFNEKLFF. The CDR3 DNA sequence: TGTGCCAGCAGCTTGGCTGGTAAGGACAGGTTTAATGAAAAACTGTTTTTT. The chain recombines TRBV5-6 with TRBJ1-4, with 7 bases matching TRBD1. With V trimmed by 0 bases and J by 4 bases, 9 bases remained unmatched. Germline V gene lookup returns CDR1 SGHDT and CDR2 YYEEEE. The CDR3 is 17 amino acids.

The chain is built from TRBV5-1 and TRBJ1-4, with D maybe TRBD1 (6 bases). CDR1 and CDR2 (germline): SGHRS, YFSETQ. The V gene lost 2 bases and the J gene lost 8 bases, with 13 bases spanning the gap. CDR3 size: 14 residues. The CDR3, as DNA: TGCGCCAGCAGCTTTAAACAGGGAATCGAAAAACTGTTTTTT. It specifies CASSFKQGIEKLFF.

The V call is TRBV6-5, the J call TRBJ1-2; 8 bases fit TRBD1. Germline assignment: CDR1 MNHEY and CDR2 SVGAGI. V trimming: 5 bases; J trimming: 4 bases; junction bases outside the gene matches: 9. This CDR3 contains 15 residues. CDR3 coding DNA: TGTGCCAGCAGTATCTCAGGGGGCGCCAGCTATGGCTACACCTTC. Translating it yields CASSISGGASYGYTF.